The clone carrying this T cell receptor beta chain was detected ten times or more. Its cognate antigen is unknown. These data originate in a study of CD8 T cells in ankylosing spondylitis. The study's findings and limits: Earlier authors reported some of these motif variants in reactive arthritis synovial fluid and blood.

MiXCR was run by TCRdb on the 5' RACE reads, yielding one entry per CDR3 protein. The data hold 290,000 or so distinct CDR3 sequences, with around 21% observed a single time. Deletions cut 4 bases from V and 5 bases from J, with 11 bases between. The germline V gene has CDR1 SEHNR and CDR2 FQNEAQ (reference sequence). The CDR3 totals 13 residues. This chain connects TRBV7-9 to TRBJ2-5; D could derive from TRBD1 or TRBD2 (5 bases each). The sequenced sample was blood, either unsorted or a sorted T cell fraction (not recorded which). The sequence derives from a female donor with ankylosing spondylitis or in good health (not recorded which). For the CDR3, the DNA is TGTGCCAGCAGCTCCCGGGGCCCCGAGACCCAGTACTTC. Its protein product is CASSSRGPETQYF.